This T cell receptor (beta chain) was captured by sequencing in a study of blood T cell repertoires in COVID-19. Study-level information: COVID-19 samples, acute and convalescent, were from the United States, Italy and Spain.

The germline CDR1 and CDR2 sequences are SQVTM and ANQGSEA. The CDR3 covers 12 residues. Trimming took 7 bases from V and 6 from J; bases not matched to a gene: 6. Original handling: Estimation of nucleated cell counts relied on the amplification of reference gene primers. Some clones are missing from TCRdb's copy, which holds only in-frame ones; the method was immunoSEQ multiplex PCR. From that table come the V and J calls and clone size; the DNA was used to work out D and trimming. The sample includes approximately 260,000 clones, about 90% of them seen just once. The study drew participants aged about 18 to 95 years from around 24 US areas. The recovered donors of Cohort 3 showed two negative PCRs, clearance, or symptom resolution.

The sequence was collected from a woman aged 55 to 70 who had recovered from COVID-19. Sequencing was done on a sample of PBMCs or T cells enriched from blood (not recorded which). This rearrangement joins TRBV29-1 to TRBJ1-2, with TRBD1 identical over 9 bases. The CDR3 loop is CSGERQGDGYTF. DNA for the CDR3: TGCAGCGGGGAGCGACAGGGGGATGGCTACACCTTC.